This T cell receptor (beta chain) originates from a study of early T cells in non-severe SARS-CoV-2 infection. Study at large: The authors sequenced bulk RNA from unsorted whole blood, leaving chains unpaired.

Individual cDNA molecules received unique molecular identifiers. TCRdb reprocessed the 5' RACE reads with MiXCR, giving one entry per CDR3 protein. The sample records fewer than 80,000 distinct CDR3 sequences, around 11% being singletons. Trimming stripped 0 bases from V and 1 base from J, with 10 bases between. This CDR3 comprises 15 residues. Germline loops: CDR1 SGHRS, CDR2 YFSETQ. Turning to this clonotype: What it recognizes is unknown.

Whole-study results and caveats: Clonotype matching in VDJdb favored anti-spike CD8 responses and did not capture private and CD4 specificities.

V and J are TRBV5-1 and TRBJ2-5, with D hard to call. The sample was whole blood, taken at baseline. The source of this sequence is an adult who was a healthcare worker with PCR-confirmed SARS-CoV-2 infection or an uninfected control (not recorded which). The donor label of this sample is uncertain. The CDR3 here is CASSLELGGQETQYF. DNA for the CDR3: TGCGCCAGCAGCTTGGAGTTGGGCGGCCAAGAGACCCAGTACTTC.